This entry describes one TCR beta chain. Its antigen is undetermined. This specimen belongs to a study of immune cell composition in non-small cell lung cancer. Germline CDR1 MNHEY, CDR2 SVGAGI. This CDR3 is 15 amino acids long. J gave up 4 bases and V 2 bases, and 5 bases lay outside the gene matches. The protocol was immunoSEQ multiplex PCR, while the TCRdb copy is restricted to in-frame clones and leaves out a portion. The table shows around 3,700 clones, with approximately 74% occurring only once. General study findings and limits: Lung squamous cell carcinoma tumours had significantly higher top 10 clone scores and productive clonality than lung adenocarcinoma.

The sequenced sample consisted of lung tumor tissue. The chain employs TRBV6-5 and TRBJ1-2; 9 nucleotides align to TRBD1. The receptor was isolated from a human donor with non-small cell lung cancer. The CDR3 DNA follows: TGTGCCAGCAGTTACCCGGGACAGGGTCTCTATGGCTACACCTTC. Translated, it gives CASSYPGQGLYGYTF.